The 30 T cell receptor beta chains listed next were all sequenced from one sample in a study of blood T cell repertoires in COVID-19. The assay was immunoSEQ multiplex PCR, and TCRdb's table has in-frame clones only and misses some. Of 350,000 to 400,000 clones in the sample, over 75% were seen once. The material sequenced was PBMCs or T cells enriched from blood (not recorded which). The source of these receptors is a man between 18 and 29 years old who had recovered from COVID-19.

V gene TRBV5-1 combines with J gene TRBJ2-2, with D maybe TRBD1 (6 bases). Trimming shortened V by 4 bases and J by 0 bases, and 10 bases separated the two germline ends. The CDR3 consists of 15 residues. Germline CDR1 is SGHRS and CDR2 is YFSETQ. The CDR3 DNA is TGCGCCAGCAGCATACAGGGTACGAACACCGGGGAGCTGTTTTTT. Translation gives CASSIQGTNTGELFF. The whole variable domain, remainder taken from reference TRBV5-1 and TRBJ2-2, is KAGVTQTPRYLIKTRGQQVTLSCSPISGHRSVSWYQQTPGQGLQFLFEYFSETQRNKGNFPGRFSGRQFSNSRSEMNVSTLELGDSALYLCASSIQGTNTGELFFGEGSRLTVL.

The CDR3 protein is CASSESREGTREQFF. CDR3 sequence (DNA): TGCGCCAGCAGTGAGTCGCGGGAGGGCACCCGGGAGCAGTTCTTC. The gene calls are TRBV10-1 and TRBJ2-1; 9 positions agree with TRBD2. CDR3 length: 15 amino acids. The germline V gene encodes CDR1 WNHNN and CDR2 SYGVQD (reference sequence). V dropped 0 bases and J dropped 10; count of bases not matched to a gene: 7.

The chain combines TRBV29-1 with TRBJ1-4; tentatively, D is TRBD1 (5 bases). The V end was cut by 4 bases, the J end by 8 bases, with 14 bases between. CDR1 is SQVTM and CDR2 is ANQGSEA in the germline V gene. CDR3 length equals 13 residues. The CDR3 is CSVGEGRREKLFF. As DNA, the CDR3 is TGCAGCGTTGGTGAGGGGAGGAGGGAAAAACTGTTTTTT.

The rearrangement links TRBV18 to TRBJ2-5, with TRBD1 matching 7 bases. Germline loops: CDR1 KGHSH, CDR2 LQKENI. The length of the CDR3 is 13 residues. V gave up 2 bases and J gave up 3 bases; unmatched junction bases: 0. The CDR3 loop reads CASSPGTEETQYF. The CDR3 region has the DNA TGTGCCAGCTCACCAGGGACAGAAGAGACCCAGTACTTC.

This clone was seen just once. The J gene is TRBJ1-1, the V gene TRBV7-2; 7 nucleotides agree with TRBD1. CDR3 length equals 16 residues. Trimming cost V 1 base and J 0 bases; bases outside gene matches: 5. The germline gives CDR1 SGHTA, CDR2 FQGNSA. CDR3 amino acids: CASSLGTGKMNTEAFF. CDR3 DNA sequence: TGTGCCAGCAGCTTAGGGACAGGAAAAATGAACACTGAAGCTTTCTTT.

V is TRBV20-1 and J is TRBJ1-4; TRBD1 is a possible D gene (5 bases). V lost 3 bases and J lost 7, with 12 bases in between. This CDR3 is built from 13 residues. Germline assignment: CDR1 DFQATT and CDR2 SNEGSKA (reference sequence). The CDR3 protein is CSASRQGGEKLFF. The CDR3 region has the DNA TGCAGTGCTAGTCGGCAGGGTGGTGAAAAACTGTTTTTT.

The chain uses TRBV6-6 and TRBJ2-7, with 9 bases fitting TRBD2. V was pared by 10 bases and J by 0 bases, with 1 base of the junction left unmatched. The V gene's germline CDR1 is MNHNY and CDR2 SVGAGI (reference sequence). CDR3 length: 12 residues. CDR3 sequence: CATSGTSYEQYF. The CDR3 region has the DNA TGTGCCACTAGCGGGACCTCCTACGAGCAGTACTTC.

This sequence joins TRBV4-3 and TRBJ1-5; tentative D call: TRBD1 (5 bases). Between the trimmed V and J ends, which lost 1 base and 4 bases, there was a span of 5 bases. CDR1 and CDR2 (germline): LGHNA, YSLEER. The CDR3 totals 13 residues. The DNA of the CDR3 is TGCGCCAGCAGCCAAGGACAGAATCAGCCCCAGCATTTT. Translated: CASSQGQNQPQHF.

This clone was picked up a small number of times. The chain carries TRBV27 and TRBJ1-5; D is unresolved. Germline V gene sequence: CDR1 MNHEY, CDR2 SMNVEV (reference sequence). Trimming shortened V by 3 bases and J by 4 bases, and 16 bases separated the two germline ends. The CDR3 extends over 16 amino acids. CDR3 sequence reads: CASSLYPMGENQPQHF. CDR3 DNA: TGTGCCAGCAGTTTGTACCCCATGGGAGAAAATCAGCCCCAGCATTTT.

V gene TRBV2 combines with J gene TRBJ2-1, with 10 bases aligning to TRBD2. The CDR3 sequence is 18 residues long. Germline V gene lookup returns CDR1 SNHLY and CDR2 FYNNEI. J was trimmed by 2 bases and V by 2 bases; bases with no gene match: 9. The DNA of the CDR3 is TGTGCCAGCAGTGAATTGGCTAGCGGGGGAACCACCTACAATGAGCAGTTCTTC. This gives the protein CASSELASGGTTYNEQFF.

The V and J genes are TRBV28 and TRBJ1-2, with a weak D call TRBD1 (6 bases). The ends were cut back, 3 bases at V and 8 bases at J, with 10 bases in the middle. The CDR3 has 12 amino acids. Germline-derived CDR1 and CDR2 are MDHEN and SYDVKM. DNA of the CDR3: TGTGCCAGCAGTTTTGCGGGGGGCGGCTACACCTTC. Amino acids: CASSFAGGGYTF.

The rearrangement uses TRBV6-1 and TRBJ2-7; 10 bases map to TRBD2. The germline V gene has CDR1 MNHNS and CDR2 SASEGT. This CDR3 spans 16 amino acids. V shed 0 bases, J shed 6 bases, and the junction held 8 bases outside the gene matches. The CDR3 loop reads CASSEARRTSGFEQYF. CDR3 sequence (DNA): TGTGCCAGCAGTGAAGCGCGAAGGACTAGCGGTTTCGAGCAGTACTTC.

The V and J genes are TRBV4-1 and TRBJ2-2; D might be TRBD2 (5 bases). The germline CDR1 and CDR2 sequences are MGHRA and YSYEKL. The length of the CDR3 is 18 residues. V lost 4 bases and J lost 9, with 27 bases in between. The CDR3 nucleotides are TGCGCCAGCAGCCTGGACTTGATAGACACGTCTGGTAGGAGGGAGCTGTTTTTT. Its protein is CASSLDLIDTSGRRELFF.

The table lists this clone with a few counts. The genes are TRBV9 and TRBJ1-3; possible D gene TRBD1, 5 bases. V was shortened by 0 bases and J by 14 bases, with 18 bases between the two germline ends. The CDR3 consists of 14 residues. Germline lookup yields CDR1 SGDLS and CDR2 YYNGEE. The CDR3 sequence is CASSVAGHNGALYF. In DNA form, the CDR3 reads TGTGCCAGCAGCGTAGCTGGACACAATGGGGCTCTATATTTT.

This chain uses TRBV2 with TRBJ2-2; D call uncertain. V was trimmed by 7 bases and J by 4 bases, leaving 4 bases between them. Germline lookup yields CDR1 SNHLY and CDR2 FYNNEI. The CDR3 runs 11 residues. CDR3 loop: CASKLTGELFF. The CDR3 DNA reads TGTGCCAGCAAACTCACCGGGGAGCTGTTTTTT.

The CDR3 region is CASSRGGANTGELFF. In DNA, the CDR3 is TGTGCCAGCAGCCGCGGGGGAGCCAACACCGGGGAGCTGTTTTTT. The genes are TRBV7-9 and TRBJ2-2, with 7 bases aligning to TRBD2. With 5 bases clipped from V and 2 bases from J, the junction kept 5 bases outside the gene matches. The germline CDR1 and CDR2 sequences are SEHNR and FQNEAQ (reference sequence). The length of the CDR3 is 15 residues.

This chain joins TRBV7-2 and TRBJ2-3; D is unclear. The V end lost 5 bases, the J end lost 4 bases, and 13 bases lay between the germline ends. This CDR3 has 14 amino acids. Germline CDR1 is SGHTA and CDR2 is FQGNSA. CDR3 coding DNA: TGTGCCAGCAGCCAGAGGCACTACCCAGATACGCAGTATTTT. Translated, it gives CASSQRHYPDTQYF.

The V and J genes are TRBV5-4 and TRBJ2-7; tentative D call: TRBD1 (5 bases). Deletions cut 2 bases from V and 0 bases from J, with 9 bases between. CDR3 length: 14 residues. In germline, CDR1 is SGHNT, CDR2 YYREEE (reference sequence). CDR3 bases: TGTGCCAGCAGCTTCAATCAGGGCTCCTACGAGCAGTACTTC. It codes for CASSFNQGSYEQYF.

The rearrangement uses TRBV19 and TRBJ1-3, with D uncertain. Trimming pared 5 bases from V and 0 bases from J, leaving 14 bases between. CDR3 length: 16 residues. Germline loops: CDR1 LNHDA, CDR2 SQIVND (reference sequence). Here the CDR3 reads CASSYLPADSGNTIYF. The CDR3, as DNA: TGTGCCAGTAGTTACCTACCCGCTGACTCTGGAAACACCATATATTTT.

V is TRBV4-3 and J is TRBJ1-2; D is undetermined. The CDR3 spans 14 residues. V lost 0 bases, J lost 2 bases, and 7 bases lay in between. Germline V gives CDR1 LGHNA, CDR2 YSLEER. The CDR3 DNA reads TGCGCCAGCAGCCAAGATTACGGGAACTATGGCTACACCTTC. It codes for CASSQDYGNYGYTF.

The chain recombines TRBV4-3 with TRBJ1-2; TRBD1 matches 9 bases. The CDR3 runs to 16 residues. Trimming at V came to 0 bases and at J to 6 bases, leaving 8 bases not matched to a gene. The germline gives CDR1 LGHNA, CDR2 YSLEER. The CDR3 DNA sequence: TGCGCCAGCAGCCAAGATCCCCTCCGACAGGGGGATGGCTACACCTTC. The encoded protein is CASSQDPLRQGDGYTF.

The rearrangement links TRBV30 to TRBJ2-7, with D perhaps matching TRBD1 (6 bases). Trimming stripped 4 bases from V and 0 bases from J, with 10 bases between. Germline CDR1 and CDR2: GTSNPN and SVGIG (reference sequence). This CDR3 has 13 amino acids. CDR3 protein: CAWNQDSSYEQYF. The CDR3, as DNA: TGTGCCTGGAACCAGGACAGCTCCTACGAGCAGTACTTC.

Only one count was recorded for this clone. The chain employs TRBV7-3 and TRBJ2-7; tentatively, D is TRBD1 (6 bases). The ends were cut back, 3 bases at V and 3 bases at J, with 9 bases in the middle. The germline V gene has CDR1 SGHTA and CDR2 FQGTGA. The CDR3 loop spans 13 amino acids. The CDR3 DNA reads as TGTGCCAGCAGCTTCAAACAGGGCTACGAGCAGTACTTC. Protein product: CASSFKQGYEQYF. Full variable domain (missing parts from reference TRBV7-3 and TRBJ2-7): GAGVSQTPSNKVTEKGKYVELRCDPISGHTALYWYRQSLGQGPEFLIYFQGTGAADDSGLPNDRFFAVRPEGSVSTLKIQRTERGDSAVYLCASSFKQGYEQYFGPGTRLTVT.

The V and J genes are TRBV7-9 and TRBJ2-3; 9 positions match TRBD2. CDR1 SEHNR and CDR2 FQNEAQ come from the germline V gene (reference sequence). The V gene end was trimmed by 11 bases and the J gene end by 6 bases; junction bases not matched to a gene: 6. The CDR3 covers 12 residues. CDR3 loop: CASGLAPDTQYF. CDR3 DNA: TGTGCCTCGGGACTAGCCCCCGATACGCAGTATTTT. Full variable domain (outside the CDR3, taken from reference TRBV7-9 and TRBJ2-3): DTGVSQNPRHKITKRGQNVTFRCDPISEHNRLYWYRQTLGQGPEFLTYFQNEAQLEKSRLLSDRFSAERPKGSFSTLEIQRTEQGDSAMYLCASGLAPDTQYFGPGTRLTVL.

The rearrangement joins TRBV9 to TRBJ2-1, with 8 bases matching TRBD1. The germline V gene has CDR1 SGDLS and CDR2 YYNGEE. After removal of 3 bases from V and 6 bases from J, the junction contained 2 bases not matched to a gene. CDR3 length: 13 amino acids. The CDR3 DNA is TGTGCCAGCAGCGCAGGACAGGGCAATGAGCAGTTCTTC. Encoded protein: CASSAGQGNEQFF.

CDR3 nucleotides: TGTGCCAGCAGCTTAGTGCAGGGGCGAGGGCAGCCCCAGCATTTT. This encodes CASSLVQGRGQPQHF. The V gene is TRBV7-2, the J gene TRBJ1-5; D possibly corresponds to TRBD1 (6 bases). The V end was cut by 1 base, the J end by 7 bases, with 14 bases between. CDR1 is SGHTA, CDR2 FQGNSA, per germline. The CDR3 contains 15 residues.

The chain combines TRBV29-1 with TRBJ1-2; 7 nucleotides agree with TRBD1. CDR1 and CDR2 (germline): SQVTM, ANQGSEA. The CDR3 runs 14 residues. The ends lost 6 bases at V and 3 bases at J; junction bases unmatched: 10. The CDR3 DNA is TGCAGCGTGAACCTAGGGGGCGCTGACTATGGCTACACCTTC. Its protein product is CSVNLGGADYGYTF. Variable domain in full (rest from reference TRBV29-1 and TRBJ1-2): SAVISQKPSRDICQRGTSLTIQCQVDSQVTMMFWYRQQPGQSLTLIATANQGSEATYESGFVIDKFPISRPNLTFSTLTVSNMSPEDSSIYLCSVNLGGADYGYTFGSGTRLTVV.

The genes are TRBV11-3 and TRBJ2-2, with 10 nucleotides matching TRBD1. Trimming took 5 bases from V and 6 from J; bases not matched to a gene: 6. This CDR3 region has 15 residues. CDR1 is SGHNT, CDR2 YENEEA, per germline. The CDR3 protein is CASSLGTGVAGELFF. The DNA of the CDR3 is TGTGCCAGCAGCCTCGGGACAGGGGTCGCCGGGGAGCTGTTTTTT.

This rearrangement joins TRBV10-3 to TRBJ1-5; D not certain. V lost 0 bases to trimming and J lost 7 bases, with 10 bases between them. This CDR3 has 14 residues. Germline CDR1 reads ENHRY; CDR2 reads SYGVKD. The CDR3 reads CAISESNGLQPQHF. In DNA form, the CDR3 reads TGTGCCATCAGTGAGTCGAACGGTCTACAGCCCCAGCATTTT.

This clone was seen a few times. The chain couples TRBV6-1 to TRBJ1-1; D gene ambiguous. V lost 2 bases, J lost 1 base, and 8 bases lay in between. CDR3 length: 14 amino acids. Germline CDR1 is MNHNS and CDR2 is SASEGT. Written as DNA, the CDR3 is TGTGCCAGCAGTGAAACTCAAGAGAACACTGAAGCTTTCTTT. Residues: CASSETQENTEAFF.